These 6 T cell receptor beta chains came from one sample sequenced in a study of blood T cell repertoires in COVID-19. Assay: immunoSEQ multiplex PCR; the TCRdb copy retains only in-frame clones and omits some. The data show around 300,000 clones, approximately 89% seen once. Material: peripheral blood. All receptors derive from a woman aged 25 to 39 with COVID-19, enrolled during active disease.

The J gene is TRBJ2-1, the V gene TRBV28; 9 bases line up with TRBD1. The J segment lost 0 bases and the V segment lost 5 bases, leaving 23 bases of the junction unmatched. Germline V gene sequence: CDR1 MDHEN, CDR2 SYDVKM. The CDR3 runs 22 residues. As DNA, the CDR3 is TGTGCCAGCAGTCCCCTATTAGAGAGGGGACAGGGCGATACGAGCTCCTACAATGAGCAGTTCTTC. As protein: CASSPLLERGQGDTSSYNEQFF.

A remark on this clone: A read error may produce the germline difference seen at one junction end. This chain links TRBV12-3 or TRBV12-4 with TRBJ1-1; no clear D. The CDR3 is 11 residues long. The CDR3 bases are TGTGCCAGCAGCCTGAACTCTGAAGCTTTCTTT. This codes for CASSLNSEAFF.

The V call is TRBV24-1, the J call TRBJ1-2; 7 bases are a match to TRBD1. Germline loops: CDR1 KGHDR, CDR2 SFDVKD. The length of the CDR3 is 14 residues. After removal of 4 bases from V and 4 bases from J, the junction contained 5 bases not matched to a gene. For the CDR3, the DNA is TGTGCCACCAGTGAAGACAGGGCCCCCTATGGCTACACCTTC. Amino acid sequence: CATSEDRAPYGYTF.

This chain links TRBV15 with TRBJ2-1; TRBD1 is a possible D gene (6 bases). Looked up from germline, CDR1 is LNHNV and CDR2 is YYDKDF (reference sequence). This CDR3 is built from 16 residues. Trimming took off 0 bases at V and 2 bases at J, with 11 bases between the two ends. CDR3 nucleotide sequence: TGTGCCACCAGCAGAGATAGCCAGGGGACCTACAATGAGCAGTTCTTC. Its protein product is CATSRDSQGTYNEQFF.

The V gene is TRBV19, the J gene TRBJ1-5, with D uncertain. Between the trimmed V and J ends, which lost 2 bases and 0 bases, there was a span of 20 bases. The CDR3 has 19 amino acids. Germline assignment: CDR1 LNHDA and CDR2 SQIVND (reference sequence). The CDR3 sequence: CASSIRGEADFPSNQPQHF. Here the CDR3 DNA reads TGTGCCAGTAGTATACGTGGTGAGGCGGATTTTCCTAGCAATCAGCCCCAGCATTTT. The variable domain in full, completed from reference TRBV19 and TRBJ1-5, reads DGGITQSPKYLFRKEGQNVTLSCEQNLNHDAMYWYRQDPGQGLRLIYYSQIVNDFQKGDIAEGYSVSREKKESFPLTVTSAQKNPTAFYLCASSIRGEADFPSNQPQHFGDGTRLSIL.

A remark on this clone: The junction shows a germline mismatch at one end, possibly a read error. The J gene is TRBJ2-3, the V gene TRBV9; 11 positions match TRBD2. Germline V CDR1 and CDR2: SGDLS, YYNGEE. The CDR3 contains 13 residues. The CDR3 loop is CASRPGTSGPYCF. Here the CDR3 DNA reads TGTGCCAGCAGACCAGGGACTAGCGGCCCTTATTGTTTT.